This T cell receptor beta chain was profiled in a study of glioma-infiltrating T cells. Study-wide results and caveats: Gliomas, especially low-grade, showed above-expected tissue-blood divergence; non-neoplastic patients showed below.

TCR alpha and beta CDR3 regions were amplified from RNA using iRepertoire nested multiplex PCR. Input was 100-400 ng of tissue mRNA or PBMC total RNA. TCRdb used MiXCR to reprocess the multiplex PCR reads, holding one entry per CDR3 protein. Counted here are some 180,000 distinct CDR3 sequences, about 32% occurring once; the ten biggest clones make up just over 20%. As concerns this clonotype: Its antigen remains unknown.

This CDR3 is 14 amino acids long. Germline loops: CDR1 SGHNT, CDR2 YYREEE (reference sequence). Trimming removed 6 bases at V and 2 bases at J, with 14 bases between. The chain links TRBV5-4 to TRBJ1-2; a possible D gene is TRBD1 (6 bases). Input material: glioma tissue, nonneoplastic brain tissue, or PBMCs (not recorded which). The sequence derives from a human donor with low-grade glioma or glioblastoma, undergoing nonglioma brain surgery, or in good health (not recorded which). The CDR3 here is CASTPGGSNYGYTF. CDR3 bases: TGTGCCAGCACCCCGGGGGGCTCGAACTATGGCTACACCTTC.